This is a list of T cell receptor beta chains from one sample in a study of regulatory T cells in long-lasting Graves disease. TCRdb used MiXCR to reprocess the multiplex PCR reads, holding one entry per CDR3 protein. This table has over 400,000 distinct CDR3 sequences, approximately 14% appearing once. This sample was also put to use in a study of T cells in Graves' hyperthyroidism and ophthalmopathy.

The source material was peripheral blood mononuclear cells (PBMCs), sampled at new diagnosis, from a patient treated with antithyroid drugs. All receptors come from a woman between 50 and 59 years old with Graves disease. Both conserved end residues are part of each CDR3. Each record gives: CDR3 protein, CDR3 DNA, J gene, D gene, V gene, clone size. The D gene is left open where the match is weak. Clone size, where shown, is once, few, many, or a class for clones that have expanded.

CDR3aa: CASSLIRSIQYF; CDR3nt: TGTGCCAGCAGTTTAATCCGGAGCATTCAGTACTTC; j_gene: TRBJ2-4; d_gene: NA; v_gene: TRBV28; abundance: many
CDR3aa: CAGSIGQGGSYEQYF; CDR3nt: TGTGCCGGTAGTATAGGACAGGGTGGCTCCTACGAGCAGTACTTC; j_gene: TRBJ2-7; d_gene: TRBD1; v_gene: TRBV19; abundance: few
CDR3aa: CASSLSQNNDQPQHF; CDR3nt: TGTGCCAGCAGTTTATCGCAGAACAACGATCAGCCCCAGCATTTT; j_gene: TRBJ1-5; d_gene: NA; v_gene: TRBV27; abundance: many
CDR3aa: CASSEGPSYEQYF; CDR3nt: TGTGCCAGCAGTGAGGGCCCCTCCTACGAGCAGTACTTC; j_gene: TRBJ2-7; d_gene: NA; v_gene: TRBV2; abundance: many
CDR3aa: CASSYSWEAATDTQYF; CDR3nt: TGTGCCAGCAGTTACTCCTGGGAGGCCGCCACAGATACGCAGTATTTT; j_gene: TRBJ2-3; d_gene: NA; v_gene: TRBV6-5; abundance: many
CDR3aa: CSVETGGYEQYF; CDR3nt: TGCAGCGTGGAAACAGGGGGCTACGAGCAGTACTTC; j_gene: TRBJ2-7; d_gene: TRBD1; v_gene: TRBV29-1; abundance: few
CDR3aa: CASSEKGNYEQYF; CDR3nt: TGTGCCAGCAGTGAAAAGGGAAACTACGAGCAGTACTTC; j_gene: TRBJ2-7; d_gene: NA; v_gene: TRBV6-1; abundance: many
CDR3aa: CASSLSGQGLGETQYF; CDR3nt: TGTGCCAGCAGTTTATCCGGACAGGGGTTAGGAGAGACCCAGTACTTC; j_gene: TRBJ2-5; d_gene: TRBD1; v_gene: TRBV27; abundance: many
CDR3aa: CSASSGSGGYEQYF; CDR3nt: TGCAGTGCTTCCAGCGGGAGTGGAGGCTACGAGCAGTACTTC; j_gene: TRBJ2-7; d_gene: TRBD2; v_gene: TRBV20-1; abundance: many
CDR3aa: CASSSLTSGRGDTQYF; CDR3nt: TGTGCCAGCAGTTCATTAACTAGCGGGAGGGGAGATACGCAGTATTTT; j_gene: TRBJ2-3; d_gene: TRBD2; v_gene: TRBV12-3/TRBV12-4; abundance: few
CDR3aa: CASREGGVGEETQYF; CDR3nt: TGTGCCAGCAGGGAAGGGGGGGTTGGAGAGGAGACCCAGTACTTC; j_gene: TRBJ2-5; d_gene: NA; v_gene: TRBV28; abundance: many
CDR3aa: CASSLVLARGYEQYF; CDR3nt: TGTGCCAGCAGCTTAGTTCTTGCCAGAGGTTACGAGCAGTACTTC; j_gene: TRBJ2-7; d_gene: NA; v_gene: TRBV7-9; abundance: many
CDR3aa: CASSRTLDYNEQFF; CDR3nt: TGCGCCAGCAGTCGTACTCTAGATTACAATGAGCAGTTCTTC; j_gene: TRBJ2-1; d_gene: NA; v_gene: TRBV5-1; abundance: many
CDR3aa: CASGKTGANTGELFF; CDR3nt: TGTGCCAGCGGAAAGACAGGGGCGAACACCGGGGAGCTGTTTTTT; j_gene: TRBJ2-2; d_gene: TRBD1; v_gene: TRBV6-1; abundance: NA
CDR3aa: CASSQPEDGGYNEQFF; CDR3nt: TGTGCCAGCAGCCAGCCCGAGGACGGGGGATACAATGAGCAGTTCTTC; j_gene: TRBJ2-1; d_gene: NA; v_gene: TRBV7-9; abundance: many
CDR3aa: CASSEKAGDYGYTF; CDR3nt: TGTGCCAGCAGTGAAAAGGCGGGGGACTATGGCTACACCTTC; j_gene: TRBJ1-2; d_gene: NA; v_gene: TRBV6-1; abundance: many
CDR3aa: CAWILSEAAYEQYF; CDR3nt: TGTGCCTGGATCTTATCCGAAGCTGCCTACGAGCAGTACTTC; j_gene: TRBJ2-7; d_gene: NA; v_gene: TRBV30; abundance: few
CDR3aa: CASSRQDRNTEAFF; CDR3nt: TGTGCCAGCAGTAGACAGGACCGAAACACTGAAGCTTTCTTT; j_gene: TRBJ1-1; d_gene: NA; v_gene: TRBV12-3/TRBV12-4; abundance: many
CDR3aa: CSVDLWETGAYGYTF; CDR3nt: TGCAGCGTTGATCTCTGGGAGACAGGGGCCTATGGCTACACCTTC; j_gene: TRBJ1-2; d_gene: TRBD1; v_gene: TRBV29-1; abundance: many
CDR3aa: CSARARTKGMEQYF; CDR3nt: TGCAGTGCTAGAGCGCGGACAAAGGGTATGGAGCAGTACTTC; j_gene: TRBJ2-7; d_gene: NA; v_gene: TRBV20-1; abundance: many
CDR3aa: CASSLAGGDGEQFF; CDR3nt: TGTGCCAGCAGCTTAGCGGGAGGGGATGGCGAGCAGTTCTTC; j_gene: TRBJ2-1; d_gene: TRBD2; v_gene: TRBV13; abundance: many
CDR3aa: CASSLGGSQGQPQHF; CDR3nt: TGCGCCAGCAGCTTGGGGGGGTCTCAAGGTCAGCCCCAGCATTTT; j_gene: TRBJ1-5; d_gene: NA; v_gene: TRBV5-1; abundance: once
CDR3aa: CSVLLPSSNEQFF; CDR3nt: TGCAGCGTTTTGCTTCCTTCTTCCAATGAGCAGTTCTTC; j_gene: TRBJ2-1; d_gene: NA; v_gene: TRBV29-1; abundance: few
CDR3aa: CASRQLNSPLHF; CDR3nt: TGCGCCAGCAGACAGCTAAATTCACCCCTCCACTTT; j_gene: TRBJ1-6; d_gene: NA; v_gene: TRBV11-2; abundance: few
CDR3aa: CASITTDTEAFF; CDR3nt: TGTGCCAGCATTACGACAGACACTGAAGCTTTCTTT; j_gene: TRBJ1-1; d_gene: NA; v_gene: TRBV2; abundance: many
CDR3aa: CASSPPEASGSPYF; CDR3nt: TGTGCCAGCTCACCACCGGAGGCTAGCGGGAGCCCTTACTTC; j_gene: TRBJ2-7; d_gene: TRBD2; v_gene: TRBV18; abundance: many
CDR3aa: CASSENHYLNTGELFF; CDR3nt: TGTGCCAGCAGTGAAAACCATTACCTAAACACCGGGGAGCTGTTTTTT; j_gene: TRBJ2-2; d_gene: NA; v_gene: TRBV6-1; abundance: NA
CDR3aa: CASSSRGQEPDTQYF; CDR3nt: TGTGCCAGCAGCTCGAGGGGACAGGAGCCAGATACGCAGTATTTT; j_gene: TRBJ2-3; d_gene: TRBD1; v_gene: TRBV5-6; abundance: NA
CDR3aa: CASSQVVQSQNIQYF; CDR3nt: TGTGCCAGCAGCCAAGTGGTTCAGTCCCAAAACATTCAGTACTTC; j_gene: TRBJ2-4; d_gene: NA; v_gene: TRBV3-1; abundance: many
CDR3aa: CASSFQAPNTGELFF; CDR3nt: TGTGCCAGCAGTTTCCAGGCCCCGAACACCGGGGAGCTGTTTTTT; j_gene: TRBJ2-2; d_gene: NA; v_gene: TRBV12-3/TRBV12-4; abundance: few
CDR3aa: CASSLWGGASYNEQFF; CDR3nt: TGTGCCAGCAGTTTATGGGGCGGGGCCTCCTACAATGAGCAGTTCTTC; j_gene: TRBJ2-1; d_gene: NA; v_gene: TRBV28; abundance: many
CDR3aa: CASSMAGRGYRTKLQFF; CDR3nt: TGTGCCAGTAGTATGGCCGGGAGAGGGTACCGGACTAAATTACAGTTCTTC; j_gene: TRBJ2-1; d_gene: NA; v_gene: TRBV19; abundance: few
CDR3aa: CATGAPSGANVLTF; CDR3nt: TGTGCCACAGGGGCTCCTTCTGGGGCCAACGTCCTGACTTTC; j_gene: TRBJ2-6; d_gene: NA; v_gene: TRBV19; abundance: NA
CDR3aa: CASSQAISGSPDTQYF; CDR3nt: TGCGCCAGCAGCCAAGCAATTAGCGGGAGCCCAGATACGCAGTATTTT; j_gene: TRBJ2-3; d_gene: TRBD2; v_gene: TRBV4-1; abundance: NA
CDR3aa: CASSFLGTSGREGWETQYF; CDR3nt: TGTGCCAGCAGTTTCCTAGGGACTAGCGGGAGGGAAGGTTGGGAGACCCAGTACTTC; j_gene: TRBJ2-5; d_gene: TRBD2; v_gene: TRBV28; abundance: NA
CDR3aa: CAISSGRFDTDTQYF; CDR3nt: TGTGCCATCAGTAGCGGGAGGTTCGACACAGATACGCAGTATTTT; j_gene: TRBJ2-3; d_gene: TRBD2; v_gene: TRBV10-3; abundance: NA
CDR3aa: CASSPTGASGLQDTQYF; CDR3nt: TGTGCCAGCAGCCCAACCGGGGCTAGCGGGCTTCAAGATACGCAGTATTTT; j_gene: TRBJ2-3; d_gene: TRBD2; v_gene: TRBV6-2/TRBV6-3; abundance: few
CDR3aa: CASSLSLGASYEQYF; CDR3nt: TGTGCCAGCAGTTTATCTCTGGGGGCCTCCTACGAGCAGTACTTC; j_gene: TRBJ2-7; d_gene: NA; v_gene: TRBV12-3/TRBV12-4; abundance: many